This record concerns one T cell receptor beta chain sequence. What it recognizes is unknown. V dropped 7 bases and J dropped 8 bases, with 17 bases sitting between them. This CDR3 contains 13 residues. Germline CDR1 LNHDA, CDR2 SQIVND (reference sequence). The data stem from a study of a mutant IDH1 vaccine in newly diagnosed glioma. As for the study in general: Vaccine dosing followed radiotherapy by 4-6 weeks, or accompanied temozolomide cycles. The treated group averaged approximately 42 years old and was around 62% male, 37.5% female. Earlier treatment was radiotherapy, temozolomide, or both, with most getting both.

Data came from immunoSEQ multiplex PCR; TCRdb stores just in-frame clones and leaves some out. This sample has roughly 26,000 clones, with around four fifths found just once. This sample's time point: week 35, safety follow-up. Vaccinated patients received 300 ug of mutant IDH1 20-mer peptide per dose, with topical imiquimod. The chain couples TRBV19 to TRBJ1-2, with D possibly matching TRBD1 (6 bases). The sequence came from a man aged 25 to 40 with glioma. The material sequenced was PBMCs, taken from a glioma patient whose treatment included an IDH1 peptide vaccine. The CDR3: CASTRRQVRGYTF. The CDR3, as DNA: TGTGCCAGTACCCGACGACAGGTCCGGGGCTACACCTTC.